Given below is one TCR beta chain in context. Sequenced by immunoSEQ multiplex PCR; TCRdb stores in-frame clones only, minus some. The sample yields 350,000 to 400,000 clones, around 89% seen once. Treatment defined: roughly 20 received Ad26.COV2.S at low or high dose, single or two shots; a few received placebo; per-sample allocation not given. Collection of samples fell on day 63 after the first vaccine or placebo injection. An Ad26 vector carrying the Wuhan-strain SARS-CoV-2 spike served as the vaccine. The CDR3 extends over 14 amino acids. Unmatched junction bases numbered 9, after V lost 6 bases and J lost 5 bases. CDR1 and CDR2 from the germline V gene are MDHEN and SYDVKM. The data were obtained in a study of Ad26.COV2.S vaccination and SARS-CoV-2 variants. In the study overall: Once, or twice with 56 days between doses, Ad26.COV2.S was given intramuscularly.

The sequence derives from a person aged 18-65 years who received the Ad26.COV2.S COVID-19 vaccine or a placebo. The source material was peripheral blood, sampled in a trial of Ad26.COV2.S vaccine versus placebo. This sequence joins TRBV28 and TRBJ1-2; 7 bases are shared with TRBD1. Here the CDR3 DNA reads TGTGCCAGCAGCCCTGAGACAGGGAGGTATGGCTACACCTTC. It yields the protein CASSPETGRYGYTF.